Following are 18 T cell receptor beta chains from one sample sequenced in a study of T cell responses to AZD1222 COVID-19 vaccine (dated by TCRdb to about 2021). In light of the paper, this sample's time point label describes: baseline before first vaccination. Taken with the paper, the label for treatment or condition translates to: meningococcal conjugate vaccine given as trial control. Libraries were built with the immunoSEQ multiplex PCR assay. The table comes from immuneACCESS by way of TCRdb, which keeps in-frame sequences with V and J called. Part of the clones is missing from these tables; in studies checked, under half for an unresolved V gene and the rest for unknown reasons. Recorded for this sample are 98,000 or so clones; roughly 87% of them occurred a single time. Around 3.3% of the sample comes from the top ten. The sequencing used peripheral blood, collected on day 0 of MenACWY control vaccination. The receptors originated from an adult in good health.

The CDR3: CASSPREAGTGLTEAFF. In nucleotides, the CDR3 is TGTGCCAGCTCACCACGGGAAGCCGGGACAGGGCTCACTGAAGCTTTCTTT. V gene TRBV18 combines with J gene TRBJ1-1; TRBD1 matches at 9 bases. CDR3 length: 17 residues. The germline V gene has CDR1 KGHSH and CDR2 LQKENI. V was clipped by 1 base and J by 4 bases; unmatched bases: 10.

The V and J genes are TRBV4-2 and TRBJ1-1, with D hard to call. Per the germline V gene, CDR1 is LGHNA and CDR2 is YNFKEQ. Between the trimmed V and J ends, which lost 1 base and 1 base, there was a span of 10 bases. This CDR3 spans 15 amino acids. The CDR3 loop is CASSQVPLANTEAFF. The CDR3 DNA is TGTGCCAGCAGCCAAGTTCCCCTGGCGAACACTGAAGCTTTCTTT.

CDR3 loop: CASSLEQGLQEKLFF. The CDR3 coding sequence is TGCGCCAGCAGCTTGGAACAGGGCCTTCAGGAAAAACTGTTTTTT. This chain joins TRBV5-1 and TRBJ1-4, with D maybe TRBD1 (6 bases). The V and J ends lost 0 bases and 8 bases respectively, with 14 bases between them. Germline CDR1 and CDR2: SGHRS and YFSETQ. The CDR3 has 15 residues.

The chain uses TRBV3-1 (or the pseudogene TRBV3-2) and TRBJ1-3; TRBD1 might be the D (6 bases). Trimming shortened V by 2 bases and J by 2 bases, and 10 bases separated the two germline ends. The CDR3 loop spans 15 amino acids. The germline V gene encodes CDR1 LGHDT and CDR2 YNNKEL (reference sequence). The chain's CDR3 is CASSQRQVTGNTIYF. The CDR3 nucleotides read TGTGCCAGCAGCCAACGACAGGTTACTGGAAACACCATATATTTT.

CDR3: CASSEMGGMWTEAFF. As DNA, the CDR3 is TGTGCCAGCAGTGAAATGGGAGGGATGTGGACTGAAGCTTTCTTT. This chain links TRBV2 with TRBJ1-1; no clear D. The germline V gene encodes CDR1 SNHLY and CDR2 FYNNEI. V dropped 2 bases and J dropped 5 bases, with 15 bases sitting between them. The CDR3 sequence is 15 residues long.

The chain links TRBV5-4 to TRBJ1-1; tentative D call: TRBD1 (6 bases). V was cut by 4 bases and J by 7 bases, with 14 bases left in between. Germline values: CDR1 SGHNT, CDR2 YYREEE (reference sequence). This CDR3 has 13 residues. CDR3 amino acids: CASSPGLDSEAFF. The CDR3 DNA reads as TGTGCCAGCAGCCCAGGACTGGACAGTGAAGCTTTCTTT.

The chain is built from TRBV27 and TRBJ2-2; D not certain. Between the trimmed V and J ends, which lost 6 bases and 7 bases, there was a span of 18 bases. CDR1 MNHEY and CDR2 SMNVEV come from the germline V gene (reference sequence). The CDR3 is 15 residues long. The CDR3 sequence is CASRPVQMFGGELFF. CDR3 bases: TGTGCCAGCAGGCCCGTCCAGATGTTCGGCGGGGAGCTGTTTTTT.

The chain links TRBV5-4 to TRBJ2-5, with TRBD2 as a possible D gene (7 bases). CDR3 length: 16 amino acids. Trimming pared 0 bases from V and 0 bases from J, leaving 12 bases between. Germline V CDR1 and CDR2: SGHNT, YYREEE (reference sequence). The CDR3 DNA is TGTGCCAGCAGCTTGGTGGGGGGGGCAGACCAAGAGACCCAGTACTTC. Amino acid sequence: CASSLVGGADQETQYF. The variable domain in full, completed from reference TRBV5-4 and TRBJ2-5, reads ETGVTQSPTHLIKTRGQQVTLRCSSQSGHNTVSWYQQALGQGPQFIFQYYREEENGRGNFPPRFSGLQFPNYSSELNVNALELDDSALYLCASSLVGGADQETQYFGPGTRLLVL.

The CDR3 DNA follows: TGCGCCAGCAGCTTGGAAAACATTCAGTACTTC. The encoded protein is CASSLENIQYF. The gene calls are TRBV5-1 and TRBJ2-4; no reliable D call. The CDR3 has 11 amino acids. Trimming took 0 bases from V and 5 from J, leaving 0 bases between them. Germline-derived CDR1 and CDR2 are SGHRS and YFSETQ.

This clone was seen only once. V usage is TRBV7-9 and J usage is TRBJ2-2; TRBD1 matches at 7 bases. From germline, CDR1 is SEHNR and CDR2 FQNEAQ (reference sequence). This CDR3 contains 13 residues. J was trimmed by 8 bases and V by 6 bases; bases with no gene match: 6. The CDR3 region has the DNA TGTGCCAGCAGTAGACAGGGTGTTGGGGAGCTGTTTTTT. Translated: CASSRQGVGELFF.

This chain uses TRBV24-1 with TRBJ2-2, with 8 bases aligning to TRBD2. Germline CDR1 KGHDR, CDR2 SFDVKD. The V segment lost 5 bases and the J segment 2 bases; nucleotides outside the gene matches: 3. The CDR3 covers 15 residues. Here the CDR3 reads CATSVSGGNTGELFF. The CDR3 DNA sequence: TGTGCCACCAGTGTCAGCGGGGGAAACACCGGGGAGCTGTTTTTT.

This clone was observed a single time. The chain joins TRBV4-2 to TRBJ1-1; no reliable D call. The CDR3 extends over 14 amino acids. Germline V gene lookup returns CDR1 LGHNA and CDR2 YNFKEQ. Trimming removed 0 bases at V and 1 base at J, with 6 bases between. The CDR3 DNA is TGTGCCAGCAGCCAAGAGTCCGCGAACACTGAAGCTTTCTTT. Protein product: CASSQESANTEAFF.

The chain joins TRBV7-2 to TRBJ1-1; D remains ambiguous. The CDR3 spans 15 residues. CDR1 SGHTA and CDR2 FQGNSA come from the germline V gene. The V and J ends lost 1 base and 4 bases respectively, with 13 bases between them. The CDR3 nucleotides read TGTGCCAGCAGCTTAGTGGCAGGACGCGGCACTGAAGCTTTCTTT. Its translation: CASSLVAGRGTEAFF.

The sample holds a few counts of this clone. The chain couples TRBV2 to TRBJ2-5; D gene ambiguous. V was pared by 4 bases and J by 4 bases, with 10 bases between. The germline V gene has CDR1 SNHLY and CDR2 FYNNEI. The CDR3 sequence is 13 residues long. In nucleotides, the CDR3 is TGTGCCAGCAGTGTGCAGGTTGGAGAGACCCAGTACTTC. Its translation is CASSVQVGETQYF.

The chain combines TRBV2 with TRBJ1-1; the D gene is possibly TRBD1 (5 bases). The CDR3 sequence is 16 residues long. V gave up 8 bases and J gave up 0 bases, with 19 bases separating them. Germline values: CDR1 SNHLY, CDR2 FYNNEI. DNA for the CDR3: TGTGCCAGCGGAATCGTTAGAGAGGGGTTGAACACTGAAGCTTTCTTT. Translating gives CASGIVREGLNTEAFF.

This chain connects TRBV27 to TRBJ1-6; tentative D call: TRBD1 (5 bases). V shed 8 bases and J shed 5 bases, with 19 bases lying between them. CDR1 is MNHEY, CDR2 SMNVEV, per germline (reference sequence). The CDR3 consists of 16 residues. CDR3 amino acids: CASGSVTGLHNSPLHF. DNA of the CDR3: TGTGCCAGCGGAAGCGTAACAGGTCTTCATAATTCACCCCTCCACTTT.

This rearrangement joins TRBV6-5 to TRBJ2-7; TRBD1 aligns across 9 bases. This CDR3 region has 15 residues. Germline V gene data show CDR1 as MNHEY and CDR2 as SVGAGI. J lost 1 base, V lost 6 bases, and 7 bases had no gene match. The CDR3 DNA is TGTGCCAGCAGCTCCGGGACAGGGTATTCCTACGAGCAGTACTTC. Amino acids: CASSSGTGYSYEQYF.

This clone was detected only once. This chain uses TRBV6-5 with TRBJ1-2; D ambiguous. The CDR3 loop spans 13 amino acids. V was shortened by 2 bases and J by 4 bases, with 8 bases between the two germline ends. Germline V gene data show CDR1 as MNHEY and CDR2 as SVGAGI. The CDR3 loop reads CASSYGPGYGYTF. The CDR3 DNA reads TGTGCCAGCAGTTACGGGCCGGGCTATGGCTACACCTTC.